This TCR beta chain is from a study of regulatory T cells in long-lasting Graves disease. Time point reported: newly diagnosed GD, antithyroid drugs for less than 3 months. Scientists built the TCR library using RNA that was extracted from PBMCs. CDR1 and CDR2 from the germline V gene are MDHEN and SYDVKM. The germline V and J ends were trimmed by 6 bases and 5 bases, with 16 bases remaining between them. The CDR3 contains 14 residues. Investigators prepared the TCR beta libraries by applying iRepertoire HTBI primers and Arm-PCR of CDR3 regions. TCRdb analysed the multiplex PCR reads with MiXCR anew, one entry per CDR3 protein. In the table there are under 450,000 distinct CDR3 sequences, about a sixth of which are singletons. The sample holds many counts of this clonotype. Another study also made use of these data, one on T cells in Graves' hyperthyroidism and ophthalmopathy.

The sequencing used peripheral blood mononuclear cells (PBMCs), collected at new diagnosis, from a patient treated with antithyroid drugs. This TCR came from a woman aged 18-29 years with Graves disease. The chain employs TRBV28 and TRBJ1-1, with unresolved D. As DNA, the CDR3 is TGTGCCAGCAGCCCGATCCGGGGTTGGACTGAAGCTTTCTTT. Residues: CASSPIRGWTEAFF.